These T cell receptor beta chains were read from a single sample in a study of T-cell memory formation after mild COVID-19. TCRdb re-derived calls from the 5' RACE reads in MiXCR, one entry per CDR3 protein. The table has some 600,000 distinct CDR3 sequences, around 16% seen once. Sequenced input: PBMCs or a T cell subset sorted from them (not recorded which). The receptors stem from an adult woman who had mild COVID-19 (a few samples of this study predate the infection). Cell type and time point are not known. CDR3s include the opening cysteine and the closing phenylalanine or tryptophan. Fields, in order: clone size, J gene, D gene, V gene, CDR3 DNA, CDR3 protein. A D gene is named only where the DNA matches it firmly. Clone size, where shown, is once, few, many, or a class for clones that have expanded.

clone size: .; J gene: TRBJ2-5; D gene: .; V gene: TRBV5-4; CDR3 DNA: TGTGCCAGCAGCAAACAGGGGCGGGGAGGTCAAGAGACCCAGTACTTC; CDR3 protein: CASSKQGRGGQETQYF
clone size: few; J gene: TRBJ2-5; D gene: .; V gene: TRBV7-9; CDR3 DNA: TGTGCCAGCAGCGAGGGAGAAGGGGAGTTCCAAGAGACCCAGTACTTC; CDR3 protein: CASSEGEGEFQETQYF
clone size: few; J gene: TRBJ2-1; D gene: .; V gene: TRBV24-1; CDR3 DNA: TGTGCCACCAGTGTCATTGGACAGGGAGGGGGCCAGTTCTTC; CDR3 protein: CATSVIGQGGGQFF
clone size: few; J gene: TRBJ1-1; D gene: .; V gene: TRBV20-1; CDR3 DNA: TGCAGTGCCCGGAATCCGGACACTATCACTGAAGCTTTCTTT; CDR3 protein: CSARNPDTITEAFF
clone size: few; J gene: TRBJ2-1; D gene: TRBD1; V gene: TRBV5-1; CDR3 DNA: TGCGCCAGCAGCATATCAGGACAGGTTGGAGACAATGAGCAGTTCTTC; CDR3 protein: CASSISGQVGDNEQFF
clone size: few; J gene: TRBJ2-7; D gene: TRBD1; V gene: TRBV12-3/TRBV12-4; CDR3 DNA: TGTGCCAGCAATCCGAAGGGGACAGGGTCACACGAGCAGTACTTC; CDR3 protein: CASNPKGTGSHEQYF
clone size: .; J gene: TRBJ2-4; D gene: TRBD1; V gene: TRBV6-2/TRBV6-3; CDR3 DNA: TGTGCCAGCAGTTACTCGGGGACAGAGGTCGACATTCAGTACTTC; CDR3 protein: CASSYSGTEVDIQYF
clone size: .; J gene: TRBJ2-7; D gene: .; V gene: TRBV5-3; CDR3 DNA: TGTGCCAGAAGCTCGGGACACGAGCAGTACTTC; CDR3 protein: CARSSGHEQYF
clone size: .; J gene: TRBJ1-5; D gene: TRBD1; V gene: TRBV19; CDR3 DNA: TGTGCCAGTAGCAGTGGACAGGGGGTATGGAAGCCCCAGCATTTT; CDR3 protein: CASSSGQGVWKPQHF
clone size: few; J gene: TRBJ2-3; D gene: TRBD2; V gene: TRBV24-1; CDR3 DNA: TGTGCCACCAGTGGAACTAGCGGGGGGGCCGCAGATACGCAGTATTTT; CDR3 protein: CATSGTSGGAADTQYF
clone size: .; J gene: TRBJ2-1; D gene: .; V gene: TRBV27; CDR3 DNA: TGTGCCAGCGCAGCGGGTAATGAGCAGTTCTTC; CDR3 protein: CASAAGNEQFF
clone size: .; J gene: TRBJ2-1; D gene: .; V gene: TRBV7-8; CDR3 DNA: TGTGCCAGCAGCTTATCCTTACCCCGGGATGAGCAGTTCTTC; CDR3 protein: CASSLSLPRDEQFF
clone size: .; J gene: TRBJ2-5; D gene: TRBD2; V gene: TRBV19; CDR3 DNA: TGTGCCAGTAGTACATCAGCGGGGACGAGAAAGACCCAGTACTTC; CDR3 protein: CASSTSAGTRKTQYF
clone size: .; J gene: TRBJ2-7; D gene: .; V gene: TRBV29-1; CDR3 DNA: TGCAGCGTTGTTTTGGACCTACGAGAGCAGTACTTC; CDR3 protein: CSVVLDLREQYF
clone size: many; J gene: TRBJ2-5; D gene: TRBD1; V gene: TRBV24-1; CDR3 DNA: TGTGCCACCAGTGACCGAGGGACAGGGGGCGGCGAGACCCAGTACTTC; CDR3 protein: CATSDRGTGGGETQYF
clone size: .; J gene: TRBJ1-2; D gene: .; V gene: TRBV12-3/TRBV12-4; CDR3 DNA: TGTGCCAGCAGACTCCCGGGGTGGTTACCTAACTATGGCTACACCTTC; CDR3 protein: CASRLPGWLPNYGYTF
clone size: few; J gene: TRBJ2-5; D gene: TRBD2; V gene: TRBV12-3/TRBV12-4; CDR3 DNA: TGTGCCAGCAGTTTAGGCGGGGGGACCTCGGCCCAGTACTTC; CDR3 protein: CASSLGGGTSAQYF
clone size: .; J gene: TRBJ2-7; D gene: .; V gene: TRBV21-1; CDR3 DNA: TGTGCCAGCAGCGTGGGGCCCTATAGCGGGCAGCCCTACGAGCAGTACTTC; CDR3 protein: CASSVGPYSGQPYEQYF
clone size: few; J gene: TRBJ1-5; D gene: TRBD1; V gene: TRBV18; CDR3 DNA: TGTGCCAGCTCACCCGGACAGGGGGTCGATCAGCCCCAGCATTTT; CDR3 protein: CASSPGQGVDQPQHF
clone size: .; J gene: TRBJ2-5; D gene: TRBD2; V gene: TRBV7-7; CDR3 DNA: TGTGCTAGCAGCCTAACTCCGGGAGGAGAGACCCAGTACTTC; CDR3 protein: CASSLTPGGETQYF
clone size: .; J gene: TRBJ2-7; D gene: TRBD1; V gene: TRBV4-1; CDR3 DNA: TGCGCCAGCAGCCCGGGACAGGGTCCCTTACTGGAGCAGTACTTC; CDR3 protein: CASSPGQGPLLEQYF
clone size: many; J gene: TRBJ1-5; D gene: TRBD1; V gene: TRBV4-1; CDR3 DNA: TGCGCCAGCAGCCATTCCGGGACAGGGAATCAGCCCCAGCATTTT; CDR3 protein: CASSHSGTGNQPQHF
clone size: .; J gene: TRBJ2-7; D gene: .; V gene: TRBV7-2; CDR3 DNA: TGTGCCAGCAGCTCCCGACCGAGCTACGAGCAGTACTTC; CDR3 protein: CASSSRPSYEQYF
clone size: few; J gene: TRBJ2-7; D gene: .; V gene: TRBV28; CDR3 DNA: TGTGCCAGCGTGACCCGGGGAACGGGCTACGAGCAGTACTTC; CDR3 protein: CASVTRGTGYEQYF
clone size: few; J gene: TRBJ2-3; D gene: .; V gene: TRBV20-1; CDR3 DNA: TGCAGTGCTAGGACAACTAGTTACCCCACAGATACGCAGTATTTT; CDR3 protein: CSARTTSYPTDTQYF
clone size: few; J gene: TRBJ2-5; D gene: .; V gene: TRBV7-9; CDR3 DNA: TGTGCCAGCAGCCCACCCTTCAGGGTTGGTGAGACCCAGTACTTC; CDR3 protein: CASSPPFRVGETQYF
clone size: .; J gene: TRBJ2-3; D gene: TRBD2; V gene: TRBV7-7; CDR3 DNA: TGTGCTAGCAGCTTATCGGCTAGCGGAGGAGATACGCAGTATTTT; CDR3 protein: CASSLSASGGDTQYF
clone size: few; J gene: TRBJ1-5; D gene: .; V gene: TRBV21-1; CDR3 DNA: TGTGCCAGCAGCAGCCGGGCCATCAATCAGCCCCAGCATTTT; CDR3 protein: CASSSRAINQPQHF
clone size: few; J gene: TRBJ2-7; D gene: TRBD2; V gene: TRBV10-3; CDR3 DNA: TGTGCCATCAGTGAGTCTGCTAGCGGGAGTACCTACGAGCAGTACTTC; CDR3 protein: CAISESASGSTYEQYF
clone size: few; J gene: TRBJ1-4; D gene: .; V gene: TRBV12-3/TRBV12-4; CDR3 DNA: TGTGCCAGCAGTTTCTCCGCAACTAATGAAAAACTGTTTTTT; CDR3 protein: CASSFSATNEKLFF
clone size: .; J gene: TRBJ1-1; D gene: .; V gene: TRBV12-3/TRBV12-4; CDR3 DNA: TGTGCCAGCAGACCAGTGAACACTGAAGCTTTCTTT; CDR3 protein: CASRPVNTEAFF
clone size: .; J gene: TRBJ1-3; D gene: .; V gene: TRBV9; CDR3 DNA: TGTGCCAGCTCCCCGGTCCCTGGAAACACCATATATTTT; CDR3 protein: CASSPVPGNTIYF
clone size: .; J gene: TRBJ2-1; D gene: .; V gene: TRBV7-9; CDR3 DNA: TGTGCCAGCAGCTTACGGCAGGGATTTTTCAATGAGCAGTTCTTC; CDR3 protein: CASSLRQGFFNEQFF
clone size: few; J gene: TRBJ1-2; D gene: .; V gene: TRBV6-6; CDR3 DNA: TGTGCCAGCAGTCGGGACCGAGCTAACTATGGCTACACCTTC; CDR3 protein: CASSRDRANYGYTF
clone size: .; J gene: TRBJ2-3; D gene: .; V gene: TRBV9; CDR3 DNA: TGTGCCAGCAGCGCCGGGGACTTGAGCACAGATACGCAGTATTTT; CDR3 protein: CASSAGDLSTDTQYF
clone size: .; J gene: TRBJ1-1; D gene: .; V gene: TRBV3-1; CDR3 DNA: TGTGCCAGCAGCCACAGGGAGACTGAAGCTTTCTTT; CDR3 protein: CASSHRETEAFF
clone size: few; J gene: TRBJ2-2; D gene: TRBD1; V gene: TRBV20-1; CDR3 DNA: TGCAGTGCTCCTCGACAGGGTGGCGCCGGGGAGCTGTTTTTT; CDR3 protein: CSAPRQGGAGELFF
clone size: .; J gene: TRBJ2-5; D gene: .; V gene: TRBV29-1; CDR3 DNA: TGCAGCGTTGAAGTCGTTTCAGAGACCCAGTACTTC; CDR3 protein: CSVEVVSETQYF
clone size: few; J gene: TRBJ2-1; D gene: .; V gene: TRBV9; CDR3 DNA: TGTGCCAGCAGCGCGCTACAGACAGCCAACAATGAGCAGTTCTTC; CDR3 protein: CASSALQTANNEQFF
clone size: few; J gene: TRBJ2-3; D gene: TRBD2; V gene: TRBV6-5; CDR3 DNA: TGTGCCAGCAGCTGGACTAGCGGGGGACACACAGATACGCAGTATTTT; CDR3 protein: CASSWTSGGHTDTQYF
clone size: .; J gene: TRBJ2-3; D gene: TRBD1; V gene: TRBV5-1; CDR3 DNA: TGCGCCAGCAGCCCTGACCCCAGGGGGCGCGTAGCAGATACGCAGTATTTT; CDR3 protein: CASSPDPRGRVADTQYF
clone size: few; J gene: TRBJ1-1; D gene: .; V gene: TRBV20-1; CDR3 DNA: TGCAGTGCTTTCAGGAGGAACACTGAAGCTTTCTTT; CDR3 protein: CSAFRRNTEAFF
clone size: many; J gene: TRBJ1-1; D gene: TRBD1; V gene: TRBV7-9; CDR3 DNA: TGTGCCAGCAGCTTTTGGACAGGGGACACTGAAGCTTTCTTT; CDR3 protein: CASSFWTGDTEAFF
clone size: few; J gene: TRBJ1-1; D gene: .; V gene: TRBV6-5; CDR3 DNA: TGTGCCAGCACCACGAGGTGGGGAAGTGGCACTGAAGCTTTCTTT; CDR3 protein: CASTTRWGSGTEAFF
clone size: .; J gene: TRBJ1-5; D gene: TRBD1; V gene: TRBV4-1; CDR3 DNA: TGCGCCAGCAGCCAGCTGGGACAGGGGAGCAATCAGCCCCAGCATTTT; CDR3 protein: CASSQLGQGSNQPQHF
clone size: .; J gene: TRBJ1-2; D gene: .; V gene: TRBV30; CDR3 DNA: TGTGCCTGGAGTGAAGCCAAACTGGGGGGCTACACCTTC; CDR3 protein: CAWSEAKLGGYTF
clone size: .; J gene: TRBJ2-2; D gene: .; V gene: TRBV6-5; CDR3 DNA: TGTGCCAGCAGTTACTCAAACAGGGTGTACACCGGGGAGCTGTTTTTT; CDR3 protein: CASSYSNRVYTGELFF
clone size: once; J gene: TRBJ2-1; D gene: .; V gene: TRBV3-1; CDR3 DNA: TGTGCCAGCGGTCCCATCTGGGCCCTCGGGTCCAATGAGCAGTTCTTC; CDR3 protein: CASGPIWALGSNEQFF